This T cell receptor beta chain derives from a study of shared clonotypes between healthy human individuals. Findings and limits, study-wide: Expectations were that clonotype sharing among donors would be affected by sequencing depth.

With 3 bases removed from V and 9 bases from J, the gap between germline ends came to 6 bases. The CDR3 spans 11 residues. CDR1 and CDR2 (germline): SGHAT, FQDESV (reference sequence). In the case of this clone: Antigen unknown.

Clones were read by immunoSEQ multiplex PCR, and TCRdb kept only the in-frame ones, dropping some. The data show 2 million to 2.5 million clones, approximately 95% seen once. The sample taken for sequencing was naive CD4+ T cells from PBMCs. The subset here: CD45RA+ positively selected. The sequence derives from a man between 18 and 29 years old in good health. Some clones in this sample may be carry-over from other donors' samples. The chain links TRBV11-1 to TRBJ2-1; a possible D gene is TRBD2 (5 bases). DNA for the CDR3: TGTGCCAGCAGCTTCGGAGGTGAGCAGTTCTTC. It yields the protein CASSFGGEQFF.